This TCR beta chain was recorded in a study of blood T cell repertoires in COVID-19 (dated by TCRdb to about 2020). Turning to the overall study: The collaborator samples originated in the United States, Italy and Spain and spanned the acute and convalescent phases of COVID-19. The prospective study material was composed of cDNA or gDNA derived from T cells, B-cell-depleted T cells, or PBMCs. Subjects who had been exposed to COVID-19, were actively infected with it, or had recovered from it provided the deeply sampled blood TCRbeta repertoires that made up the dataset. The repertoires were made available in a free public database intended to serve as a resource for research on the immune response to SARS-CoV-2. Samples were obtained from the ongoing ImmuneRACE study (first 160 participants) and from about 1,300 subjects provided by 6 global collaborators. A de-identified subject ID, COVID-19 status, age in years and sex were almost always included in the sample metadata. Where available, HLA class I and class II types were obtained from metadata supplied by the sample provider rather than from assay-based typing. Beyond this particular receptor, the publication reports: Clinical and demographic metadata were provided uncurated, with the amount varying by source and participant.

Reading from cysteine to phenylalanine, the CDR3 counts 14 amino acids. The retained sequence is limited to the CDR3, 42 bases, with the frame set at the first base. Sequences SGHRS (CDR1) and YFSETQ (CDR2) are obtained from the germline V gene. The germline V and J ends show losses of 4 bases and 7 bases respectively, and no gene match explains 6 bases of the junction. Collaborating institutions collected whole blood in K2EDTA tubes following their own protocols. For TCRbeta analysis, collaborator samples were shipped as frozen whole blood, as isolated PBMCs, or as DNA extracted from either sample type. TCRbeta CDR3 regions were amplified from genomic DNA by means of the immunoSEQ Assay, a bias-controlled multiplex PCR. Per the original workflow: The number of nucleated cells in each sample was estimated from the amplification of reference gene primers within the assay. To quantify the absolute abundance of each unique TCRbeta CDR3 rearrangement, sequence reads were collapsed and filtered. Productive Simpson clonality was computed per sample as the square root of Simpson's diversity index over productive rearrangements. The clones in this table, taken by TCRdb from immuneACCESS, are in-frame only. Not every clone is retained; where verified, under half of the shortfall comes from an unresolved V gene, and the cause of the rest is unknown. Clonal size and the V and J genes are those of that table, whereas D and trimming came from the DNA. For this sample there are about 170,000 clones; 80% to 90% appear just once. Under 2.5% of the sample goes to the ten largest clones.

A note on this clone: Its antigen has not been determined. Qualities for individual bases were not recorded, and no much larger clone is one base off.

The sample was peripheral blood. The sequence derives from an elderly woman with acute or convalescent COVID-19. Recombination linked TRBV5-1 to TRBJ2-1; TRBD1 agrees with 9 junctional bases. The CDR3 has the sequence CASSTGQGWNEQFF. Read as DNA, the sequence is TGCGCCAGCAGCACCGGACAGGGGTGGAATGAGCAGTTCTTC.